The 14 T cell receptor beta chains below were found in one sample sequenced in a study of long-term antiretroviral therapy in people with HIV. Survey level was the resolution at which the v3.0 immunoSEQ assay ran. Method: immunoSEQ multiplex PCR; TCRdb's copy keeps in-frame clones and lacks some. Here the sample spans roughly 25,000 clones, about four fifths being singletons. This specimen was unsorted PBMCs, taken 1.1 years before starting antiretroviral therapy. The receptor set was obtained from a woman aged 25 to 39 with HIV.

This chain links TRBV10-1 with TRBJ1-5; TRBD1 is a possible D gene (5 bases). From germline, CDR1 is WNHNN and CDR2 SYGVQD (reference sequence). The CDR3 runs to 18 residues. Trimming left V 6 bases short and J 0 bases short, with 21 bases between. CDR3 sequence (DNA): TGCGCCAGCAGCACCGGGACCGACCGGTGGGATAGCAATCAGCCCCAGCATTTT. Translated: CASSTGTDRWDSNQPQHF.

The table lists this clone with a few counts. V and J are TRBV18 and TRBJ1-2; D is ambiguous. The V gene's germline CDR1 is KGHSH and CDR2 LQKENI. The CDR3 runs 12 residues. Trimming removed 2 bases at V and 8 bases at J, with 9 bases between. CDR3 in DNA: TGTGCCAGCTCACCAATGGACGGAGGCTACACCTTC. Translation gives CASSPMDGGYTF.

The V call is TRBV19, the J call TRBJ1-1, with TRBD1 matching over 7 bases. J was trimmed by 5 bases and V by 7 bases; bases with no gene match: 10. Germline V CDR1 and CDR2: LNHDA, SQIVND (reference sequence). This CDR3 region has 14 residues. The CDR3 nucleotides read TGTGCCAGTACCAAAGGACAGGTGGGAACTGAAGCTTTCTTT. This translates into CASTKGQVGTEAFF.

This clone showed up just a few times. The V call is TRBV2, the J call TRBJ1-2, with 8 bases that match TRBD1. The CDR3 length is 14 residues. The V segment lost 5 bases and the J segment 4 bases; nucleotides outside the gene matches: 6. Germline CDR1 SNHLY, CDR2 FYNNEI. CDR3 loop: CASSRQGTFYGYTF. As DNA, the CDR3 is TGTGCCAGCAGTCGACAGGGGACCTTCTATGGCTACACCTTC.

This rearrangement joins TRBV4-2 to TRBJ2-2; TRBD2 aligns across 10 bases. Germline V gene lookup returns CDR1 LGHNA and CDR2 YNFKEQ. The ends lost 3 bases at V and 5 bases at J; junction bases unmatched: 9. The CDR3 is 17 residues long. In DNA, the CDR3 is TGTGCCAGCAGCCAGTCAGCGGGGGGGCCTCTAACCGGGGAGCTGTTTTTT. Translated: CASSQSAGGPLTGELFF.

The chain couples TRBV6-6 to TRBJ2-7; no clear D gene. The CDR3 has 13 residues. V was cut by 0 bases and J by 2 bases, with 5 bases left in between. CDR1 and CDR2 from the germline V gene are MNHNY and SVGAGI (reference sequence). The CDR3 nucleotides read TGTGCCAGCAGTTACTCGACAACCTACGAGCAGTACTTC. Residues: CASSYSTTYEQYF.

CDR3 region: CASSFRGVSNQPQHF. Written as DNA, the CDR3 is TGTGCCAGCAGCTTTAGGGGCGTTAGCAATCAGCCCCAGCATTTT. The gene calls are TRBV5-5 and TRBJ1-5, with D perhaps matching TRBD1 (5 bases). The CDR3 is 15 residues long. Germline V CDR1 and CDR2: SGHKS, YYEKEE (reference sequence). With 2 bases removed from V and 0 bases from J, the gap between germline ends came to 9 bases.

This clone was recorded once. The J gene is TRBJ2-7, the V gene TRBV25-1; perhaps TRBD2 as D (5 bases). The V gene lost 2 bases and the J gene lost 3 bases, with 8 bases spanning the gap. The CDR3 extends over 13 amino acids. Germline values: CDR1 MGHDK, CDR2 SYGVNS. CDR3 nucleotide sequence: TGTGCCAGCAGTGAAAACGGACTCTACGAGCAGTACTTC. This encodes CASSENGLYEQYF.

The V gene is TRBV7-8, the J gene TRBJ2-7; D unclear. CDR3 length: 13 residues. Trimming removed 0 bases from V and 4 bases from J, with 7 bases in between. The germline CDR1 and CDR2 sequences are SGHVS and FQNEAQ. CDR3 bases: TGTGCCAGCAGCTTAGCGGTAGGGTACGAGCAGTACGTC. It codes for CASSLAVGYEQYV.

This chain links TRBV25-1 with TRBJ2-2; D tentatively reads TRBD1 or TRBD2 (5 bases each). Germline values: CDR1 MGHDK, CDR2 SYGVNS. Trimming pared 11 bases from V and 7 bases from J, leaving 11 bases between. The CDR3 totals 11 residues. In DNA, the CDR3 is TGTGCCCTGGGGGTTGGCGGGGAGCTGTTTTTT. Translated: CALGVGGELFF.

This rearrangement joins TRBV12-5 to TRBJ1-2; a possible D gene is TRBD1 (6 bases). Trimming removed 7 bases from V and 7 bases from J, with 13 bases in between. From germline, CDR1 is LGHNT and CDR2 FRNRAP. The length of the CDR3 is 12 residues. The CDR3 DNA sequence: TGTGCTAGTGTCCACAGGGAGGGTGGCTACACCTTC. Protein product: CASVHREGGYTF.

The DNA for the CDR3 is TGTGCCAGCTCACCCCTAGGACTAGAGAAGTTCTTC. Translating it yields CASSPLGLEKFF. The chain links TRBV18 to TRBJ2-1, with 7 nucleotides matching TRBD2. Trimming took 3 bases from V and 14 from J; bases not matched to a gene: 7. This CDR3 contains 12 residues. Germline loops: CDR1 KGHSH, CDR2 LQKENI.

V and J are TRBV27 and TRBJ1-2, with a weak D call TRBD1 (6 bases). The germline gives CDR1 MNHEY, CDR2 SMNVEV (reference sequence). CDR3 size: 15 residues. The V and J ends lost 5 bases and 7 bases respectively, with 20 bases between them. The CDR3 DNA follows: TGTGCCAGCAGTGAACAGGGCCGAGGTTTTCGTGGCTACACCTTC. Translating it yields CASSEQGRGFRGYTF.

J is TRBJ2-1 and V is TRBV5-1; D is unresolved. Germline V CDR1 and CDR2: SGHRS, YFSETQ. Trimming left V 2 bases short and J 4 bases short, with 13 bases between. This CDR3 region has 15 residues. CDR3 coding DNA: TGCGCCAGCAGCTTAGACCTCGGGCAATACAATGAGCAGTTCTTC. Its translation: CASSLDLGQYNEQFF.